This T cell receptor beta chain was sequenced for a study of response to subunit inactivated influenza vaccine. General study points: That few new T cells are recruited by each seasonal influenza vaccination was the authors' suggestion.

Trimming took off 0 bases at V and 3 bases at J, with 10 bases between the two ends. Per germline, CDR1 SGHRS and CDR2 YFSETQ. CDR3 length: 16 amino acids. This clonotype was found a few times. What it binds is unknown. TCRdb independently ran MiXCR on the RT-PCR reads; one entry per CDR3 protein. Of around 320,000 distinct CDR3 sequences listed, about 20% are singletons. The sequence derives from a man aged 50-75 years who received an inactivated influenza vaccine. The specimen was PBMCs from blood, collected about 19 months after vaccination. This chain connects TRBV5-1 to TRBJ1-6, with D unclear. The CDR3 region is CASSLAGPRYNSPLHF. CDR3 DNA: TGCGCCAGCAGCTTGGCAGGTCCCCGCTATAATTCACCCCTCCACTTT.